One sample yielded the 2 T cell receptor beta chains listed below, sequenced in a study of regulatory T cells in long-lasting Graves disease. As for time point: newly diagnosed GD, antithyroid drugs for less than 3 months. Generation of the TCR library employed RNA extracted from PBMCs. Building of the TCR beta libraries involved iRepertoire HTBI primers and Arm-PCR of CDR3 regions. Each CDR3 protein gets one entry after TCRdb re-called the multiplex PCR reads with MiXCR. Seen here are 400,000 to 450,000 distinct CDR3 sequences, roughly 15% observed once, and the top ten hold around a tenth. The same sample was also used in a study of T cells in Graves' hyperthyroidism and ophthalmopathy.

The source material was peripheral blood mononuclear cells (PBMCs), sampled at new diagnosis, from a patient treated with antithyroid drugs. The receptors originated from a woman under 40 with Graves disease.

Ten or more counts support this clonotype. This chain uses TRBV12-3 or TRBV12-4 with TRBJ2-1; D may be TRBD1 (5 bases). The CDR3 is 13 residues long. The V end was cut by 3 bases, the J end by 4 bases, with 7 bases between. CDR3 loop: CASSFRQYNEQFF. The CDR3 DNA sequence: TGTGCCAGCAGTTTCCGACAGTACAATGAGCAGTTCTTC.

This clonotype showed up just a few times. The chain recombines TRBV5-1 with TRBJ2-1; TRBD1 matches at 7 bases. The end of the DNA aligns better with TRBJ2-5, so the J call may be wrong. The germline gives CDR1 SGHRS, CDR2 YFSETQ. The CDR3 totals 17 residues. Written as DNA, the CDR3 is TGCGCCAGCAGCTTGGTTCTCTCGAGGGGGCGCAAAGAGACCCAGTACTTC. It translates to CASSLVLSRGRKETQYF.